The source of this TCR beta chain is a study of T cells in tumors and immune-related adverse events. Germline assignment: CDR1 SGHRS and CDR2 YFSETQ. The CDR3 spans 15 residues. J was trimmed by 2 bases and V by 0 bases; bases with no gene match: 2. Method: immunoSEQ multiplex PCR; TCRdb's copy keeps in-frame clones and lacks some. Of about 8,600 clones listed, around 94% are singletons. V is TRBV5-1 and J is TRBJ2-7, with TRBD2 identical over 10 bases. This receptor was taken from a female donor with metastatic renal cell carcinoma. Sequenced here: lymph node tissue, sampled from a patient treated with anti-PD-1 therapy. This CDR3 reads CASSLVAGGAYEQYF. The CDR3 DNA reads TGCGCCAGCAGCTTGGTAGCGGGGGGCGCCTACGAGCAGTACTTC.